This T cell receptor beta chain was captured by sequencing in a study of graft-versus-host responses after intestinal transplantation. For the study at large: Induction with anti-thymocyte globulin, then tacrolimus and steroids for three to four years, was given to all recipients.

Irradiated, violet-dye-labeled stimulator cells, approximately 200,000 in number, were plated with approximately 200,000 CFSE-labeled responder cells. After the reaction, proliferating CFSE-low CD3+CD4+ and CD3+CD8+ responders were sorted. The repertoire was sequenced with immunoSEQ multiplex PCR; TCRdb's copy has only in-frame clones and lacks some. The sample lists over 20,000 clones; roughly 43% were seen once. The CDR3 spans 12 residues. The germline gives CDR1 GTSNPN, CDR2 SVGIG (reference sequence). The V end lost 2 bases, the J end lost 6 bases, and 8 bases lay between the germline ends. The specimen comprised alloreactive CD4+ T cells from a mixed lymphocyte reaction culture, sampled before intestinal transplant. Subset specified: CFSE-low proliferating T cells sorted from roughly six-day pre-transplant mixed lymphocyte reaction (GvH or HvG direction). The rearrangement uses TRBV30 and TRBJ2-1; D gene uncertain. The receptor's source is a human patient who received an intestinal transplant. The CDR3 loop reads CAWSPWSNEQFF. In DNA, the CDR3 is TGTGCCTGGAGTCCCTGGAGCAATGAGCAGTTCTTC.